This T cell receptor (beta chain) is from a study of identical twins. Germline V gives CDR1 SGHKS, CDR2 YYEKEE (reference sequence). The V segment lost 0 bases and the J segment 2 bases; nucleotides outside the gene matches: 10. This CDR3 region has 18 residues. TCRdb re-derived calls from the 5' RACE reads in MiXCR, one entry per CDR3 protein. Altogether 700,000 to 950,000 distinct CDR3 sequences are present, around an eighth being singletons, with the ten largest covering around 1.6%. In this sample, this clonotype turned up many times. These data were likewise used in another study, on yellow fever vaccine responses in identical twins.

The source is a woman between 18 and 30 years old in good health. Sequencing input: PBMCs. V and J are TRBV5-5 and TRBJ2-2, with 7 bases fitting TRBD1. Here the CDR3 reads CASSLEARDSLNTGELFF. Written as DNA, the CDR3 is TGTGCCAGCAGCTTGGAGGCACGGGACAGCTTAAACACCGGGGAGCTGTTTTTT.